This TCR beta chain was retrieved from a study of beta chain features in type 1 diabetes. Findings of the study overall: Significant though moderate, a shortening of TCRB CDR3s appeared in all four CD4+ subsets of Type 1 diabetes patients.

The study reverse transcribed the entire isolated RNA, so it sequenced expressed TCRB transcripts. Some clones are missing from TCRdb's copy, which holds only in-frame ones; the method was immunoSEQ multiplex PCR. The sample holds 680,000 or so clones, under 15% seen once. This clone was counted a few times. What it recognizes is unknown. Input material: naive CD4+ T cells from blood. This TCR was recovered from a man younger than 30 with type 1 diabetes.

The CDR3 DNA follows: TGTGCCAGCAGCGTGACGACTGCGAACACCGGGGAGCTGTTTTTT. Translating gives CASSVTTANTGELFF. This rearrangement joins TRBV9 to TRBJ2-2; D not certain. The germline V gene encodes CDR1 SGDLS and CDR2 YYNGEE. This CDR3 is built from 15 residues. V lost 2 bases and J lost 0, with 8 bases in between.